Each of the 3 T cell receptor beta chains below was sequenced from the same sample in a study of blood T cell repertoires in COVID-19. TCRdb's copy holds only in-frame clones and misses some; the assay was immunoSEQ multiplex PCR. The sample has 120,000 to 150,000 clones; roughly 89% are singletons. Material: peripheral blood. All receptors derive from a human donor in a cohort sampled during active COVID-19.

This clone appeared once. At one end the junction does not follow the germline gene, possibly because of a read error. V is TRBV7-9 and J is TRBJ2-5, with TRBD1 as a possible D gene (5 bases). The CDR3 runs 12 residues. CDR1 SEHNR and CDR2 FQNEAQ come from the germline V gene (reference sequence). Here the CDR3 DNA reads TGTGCCAGCACCTTAAGGCAGGGGACCCAGTACTTC. It translates to CASTLRQGTQYF.

V usage is TRBV2 and J usage is TRBJ1-5, with 10 nucleotides matching TRBD1. J gave up 4 bases and V 3 bases, and 9 bases lay outside the gene matches. This CDR3 comprises 17 residues. Germline V gene lookup returns CDR1 SNHLY and CDR2 FYNNEI. In DNA form, the CDR3 reads TGTGCCAGCAGTGATCCCCGGGACAGGGGAAGAAATCAGCCCCAGCATTTT. As protein: CASSDPRDRGRNQPQHF.

The V gene is TRBV5-4, the J gene TRBJ2-1; D ambiguous. Germline CDR1 is SGHNT and CDR2 is YYREEE (reference sequence). CDR3 length: 11 amino acids. The V gene lost 4 bases and the J gene lost 5 bases, with 4 bases spanning the gap. The CDR3 DNA reads as TGTGCCAGCAGCCAGGACAATGAGCAGTTCTTC. Translating gives CASSQDNEQFF.